The rows below give T cell receptor beta chains drawn from one sample of a study of technical replicates of blood from a handful of donors. Using immunoSEQ multiplex PCR, the repertoire was profiled, and TCRdb retains in-frame clones only, with some absent. The top ten hold 5.5% to 6.5% of the sample, which has about 53,000 clones, about 86% seen once. The sample taken for sequencing was PBMCs. These receptors were obtained from a human donor in good health. Some clones in this sample may be carry-over from other donors' samples. Each CDR3 is given with its conserved first and last residue. Each record gives: J gene, V gene, clone size, D gene, CDR3 DNA, CDR3 protein. The D gene is left open where the match is weak. Clone size is not always given. Where it is, it says once, few, many or a class for expanded clones.

>TRBJ1-4|TRBV15|-|-
TGTGCCACCAGCAGAGATATCGGGGAAAAACTGTTTTTT
CATSRDIGEKLFF
>TRBJ2-7|TRBV6-1|once|TRBD2
TGTGCCAGCAGTGTACTCGGGCTAGCGGGCAACGAGCAGTACTTC
CASSVLGLAGNEQYF
>TRBJ2-3|TRBV9|-|-
TGTGCCAGCAGCGTAGCCGATTCACAGGATTTCACAGATACGCAGTATTTT
CASSVADSQDFTDTQYF
>TRBJ1-1|TRBV6-5|-|-
TGTGCCAGCAGTTATTCGGTTCTCACTGAAGCTTTCTTT
CASSYSVLTEAFF
>TRBJ2-1|TRBV9|once|TRBD2
TGTGCCAGCAGCGTCGCCCTGGGTAGCGGGAGCTACAATGAGCAGTTCTTC
CASSVALGSGSYNEQFF
>TRBJ1-5|TRBV28|-|TRBD1
TGTGCCAGCAGCGCCGGGACAGGGTGGAGTCAGCCCCAGCATTTT
CASSAGTGWSQPQHF
>TRBJ2-7|TRBV14|-|-
TGTGCCAGCAGCCAAGACGTCAGCCCAGGGTTCTCCTACGAGCAGTACTTC
CASSQDVSPGFSYEQYF
>TRBJ1-2|TRBV4-3|-|-
TGCGCCAGCAGCCAAGTTAGCCGGACAGAGTACTATGGCTACACCTTC
CASSQVSRTEYYGYTF
>TRBJ2-2|TRBV5-4|-|TRBD2
TGTGCCAGCAGCTTGTCGGGACTAGCTCACACCGGGGAGCTGTTTTTT
CASSLSGLAHTGELFF
>TRBJ2-3|TRBV27|-|-
TGTGCCAGCAGTTTATGGGTGACTTCTCGCACAGATACGCAGTATTTT
CASSLWVTSRTDTQYF